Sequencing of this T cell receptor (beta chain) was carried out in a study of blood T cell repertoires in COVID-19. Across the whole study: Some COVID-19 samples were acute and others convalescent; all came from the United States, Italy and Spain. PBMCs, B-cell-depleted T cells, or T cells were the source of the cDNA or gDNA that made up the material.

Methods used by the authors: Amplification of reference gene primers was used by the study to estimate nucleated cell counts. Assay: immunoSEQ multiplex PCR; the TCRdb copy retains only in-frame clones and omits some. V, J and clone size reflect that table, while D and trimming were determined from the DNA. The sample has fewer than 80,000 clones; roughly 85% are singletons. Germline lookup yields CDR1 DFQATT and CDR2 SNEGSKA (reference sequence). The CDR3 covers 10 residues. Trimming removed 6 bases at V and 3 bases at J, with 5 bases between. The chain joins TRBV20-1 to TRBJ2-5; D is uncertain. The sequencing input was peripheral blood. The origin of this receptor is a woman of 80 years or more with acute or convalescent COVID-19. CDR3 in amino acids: CSAEKETQYF. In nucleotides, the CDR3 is TGCAGTGCAGAGAAAGAGACCCAGTACTTC.